The present T cell receptor beta chain was sequenced within a study of T cell responses to AZD1222 COVID-19 vaccine. Only in-frame clones appear in the TCRdb table, and some are missing; sequencing was by immunoSEQ multiplex PCR. The repertoire holds 120,000 to 150,000 clones, with 85% to 90% as singletons. This clonotype originated in an adult who received the AZD1222 COVID-19 vaccine. The sequences come from peripheral blood, collected 28 days after the second AZD1222 dose.

The CDR3 is CASSFRAGGYMNTEAFF. In nucleotides, the CDR3 is TGTGCCAGCAGCTTCAGGGCGGGGGGCTACATGAACACTGAAGCTTTCTTT. The V gene is TRBV5-4, the J gene TRBJ1-1; tentatively, D is TRBD1 (6 bases). Deletions cut 2 bases from V and 0 bases from J, with 17 bases between. The CDR3 consists of 17 residues. Germline V gives CDR1 SGHNT, CDR2 YYREEE (reference sequence).